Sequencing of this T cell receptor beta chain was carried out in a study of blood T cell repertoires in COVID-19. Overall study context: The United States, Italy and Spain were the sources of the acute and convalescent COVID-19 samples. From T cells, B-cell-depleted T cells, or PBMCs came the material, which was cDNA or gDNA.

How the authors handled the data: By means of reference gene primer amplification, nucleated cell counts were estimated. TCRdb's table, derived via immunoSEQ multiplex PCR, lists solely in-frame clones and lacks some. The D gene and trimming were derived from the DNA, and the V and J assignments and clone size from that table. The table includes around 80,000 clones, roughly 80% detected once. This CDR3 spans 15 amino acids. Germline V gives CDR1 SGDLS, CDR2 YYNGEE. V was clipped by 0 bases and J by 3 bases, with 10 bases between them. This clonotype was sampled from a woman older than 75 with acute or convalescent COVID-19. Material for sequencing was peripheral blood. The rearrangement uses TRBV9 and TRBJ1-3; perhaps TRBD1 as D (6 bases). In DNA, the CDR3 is TGTGCCAGCAGCGTAGCAGGGGCGCATGGAAACACCATATATTTT. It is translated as CASSVAGAHGNTIYF.